One sample yielded the 14 T cell receptor beta chains listed below, sequenced in a study of technical replicates of blood from a few donors. Profiled with immunoSEQ multiplex PCR; TCRdb holds only in-frame clones, not every one. This sample has some 60,000 clones, with approximately 95% found just once. Source material: PBMCs. Every receptor here comes from a human donor in good health. Some clones in this sample may be carry-over from other donors' samples.

The chain has TRBV5-1 and TRBJ2-3; tentative D call: TRBD2 (5 bases). Trimming shortened V by 1 base and J by 2 bases, and 11 bases separated the two germline ends. The CDR3 totals 15 residues. Germline V gene data show CDR1 as SGHRS and CDR2 as YFSETQ. Here the CDR3 reads CASSLFGVVTDTQYF. CDR3 nucleotides: TGCGCCAGCAGCTTGTTCGGGGTAGTCACAGATACGCAGTATTTT.

This clone appeared a single time. CDR3 sequence reads: CASRPWGRQETQYF. Here the CDR3 DNA reads TGTGCCAGCCGTCCATGGGGGCGCCAAGAGACCCAGTACTTC. The rearrangement uses TRBV6-5 and TRBJ2-5; possibly TRBD1 for D (6 bases). The V gene lost 8 bases and the J gene lost 1 base, with 14 bases spanning the gap. The CDR3 is made up of 14 amino acids. CDR1 is MNHEY and CDR2 is SVGAGI in the germline V gene.

This clone was counted once. The chain employs TRBV9 and TRBJ2-3, with TRBD2 matching 14 bases. V trimming: 3 bases; J trimming: 0 bases; junction bases outside the gene matches: 9. The germline V gene encodes CDR1 SGDLS and CDR2 YYNGEE. The CDR3 is made up of 19 amino acids. The CDR3 nucleotides read TGTGCCAGCAGCGCCGGACTAGCGGGGGGCCTGAAGAGCACAGATACGCAGTATTTT. Its protein product is CASSAGLAGGLKSTDTQYF.

Notes on this clone: The sample contains more than one DNA sequence encoding this CDR3. This rearrangement joins TRBV27 to TRBJ2-1; weak D call: TRBD1 (6 bases). The CDR3 loop spans 12 amino acids. Germline CDR1 and CDR2: MNHEY and SMNVEV (reference sequence). Trimming left V 8 bases short and J 7 bases short, with 12 bases between. The CDR3 nucleotides are TGTGCCAGCTCGACCAGGGGTAATGAGCAGTTCTTC. This codes for CASSTRGNEQFF.

This rearrangement joins TRBV7-2 to TRBJ2-3; D remains ambiguous. The CDR3 spans 12 residues. V dropped 3 bases and J dropped 4 bases, with 5 bases sitting between them. Germline lookup yields CDR1 SGHTA and CDR2 FQGNSA. Here the CDR3 DNA reads TGTGCCAGCAGCTTCCGGGCAGATACGCAGTATTTT. Residues: CASSFRADTQYF.

The chain employs TRBV7-9 and TRBJ1-4, with D unclear. Germline V lookup: CDR1 SEHNR, CDR2 FQNEAQ (reference sequence). CDR3 length: 15 amino acids. Trimming took 5 bases from V and 8 from J, leaving 18 bases between them. The CDR3 coding sequence is TGTGCCAGCAGCAGGAGGACCGCAAGAGACGAAAAACTGTTTTTT. This codes for CASSRRTARDEKLFF.

The CDR3 here is CASSTRTGEGGNIQYF. The CDR3 region has the DNA TGTGCCAGCAGCACTCGGACAGGAGAAGGGGGGAACATTCAGTACTTC. This chain connects TRBV7-2 to TRBJ2-4, with D tentatively TRBD1 (7 bases). The CDR3 contains 16 residues. V lost 5 bases and J lost 7, with 21 bases in between. CDR1 and CDR2 from the germline V gene are SGHTA and FQGNSA.

The chain carries TRBV6-1 and TRBJ1-2; D not certain. Germline V gene data show CDR1 as MNHNS and CDR2 as SASEGT. The CDR3 runs to 15 residues. Deletions cut 2 bases from V and 6 bases from J, with 16 bases between. The CDR3 loop is CASSESSPKRDGYTF. CDR3 DNA sequence: TGTGCCAGCAGTGAATCGAGTCCTAAGCGTGATGGCTACACCTTC.

This rearrangement joins TRBV6-1 to TRBJ2-3; 10 bases are a match to TRBD1. The CDR3 extends over 15 amino acids. Losses at the gene ends were 5 bases for V and 2 bases for J; bases not matched to a gene: 4. CDR1 and CDR2 (germline): MNHNS, SASEGT. In DNA form, the CDR3 reads TGTGCCAGCAGTTTCGGGACAGGGGACACAGATACGCAGTATTTT. Protein sequence: CASSFGTGDTDTQYF.

The rearrangement uses TRBV2 and TRBJ2-2; TRBD2 is a possible D gene (5 bases). The CDR3 runs 16 residues. Trimming removed 3 bases at V and 5 bases at J, with 16 bases between. Germline CDR1 is SNHLY and CDR2 is FYNNEI. The CDR3 protein is CASSEPGLSGTGELFF. The DNA for the CDR3 is TGTGCCAGCAGTGAGCCTGGGCTCTCGGGGACCGGGGAGCTGTTTTTT.

The rearrangement uses TRBV23-1 and TRBJ1-6; D is undetermined. TRBV23-1 is assigned to the ORF class and has an uncertain function. The CDR3 runs to 15 residues. With 0 bases removed from V and 10 bases from J, the gap between germline ends came to 13 bases. The DNA of the CDR3 is TGCGCCAGCAGTCAATCTTCCAGCTACAGATCACCCCTCCACTTT. Translated: CASSQSSSYRSPLHF.

The chain couples TRBV30 to TRBJ2-1; 11 bases are shared with TRBD2. The junction had 3 bases not matched to a gene; V was cut back by 0 bases and J by 5 bases. CDR3 length: 15 residues. The V gene's germline CDR1 is GTSNPN and CDR2 SVGIG (reference sequence). The CDR3 here is CAWSVLAGVNNEQFF. DNA for the CDR3: TGTGCCTGGAGTGTACTAGCGGGAGTAAACAATGAGCAGTTCTTC.

The rearrangement joins TRBV7-8 to TRBJ2-7; unclear D gene. Germline V gene sequence: CDR1 SGHVS, CDR2 FQNEAQ. This CDR3 is built from 12 residues. V gave up 2 bases and J gave up 4 bases, with 6 bases separating them. The CDR3 loop reads CASSLNRYEQYF. The CDR3 DNA reads as TGTGCCAGCAGCTTAAACAGATACGAGCAGTACTTC.

By share, this clone counts as medium-sized. The genes are TRBV29-1 and TRBJ2-1; TRBD2 aligns across 10 bases. The germline V gene has CDR1 SQVTM and CDR2 ANQGSEA. V shed 5 bases and J 5 bases; nucleotides not matched to a gene: 9. This CDR3 spans 15 amino acids. CDR3 loop: CSVPTGTSENNEQFF. The CDR3 DNA follows: TGCAGCGTTCCGACCGGGACTAGCGAAAACAATGAGCAGTTCTTC.